In this sample, the clone carrying this TCR beta chain turned up many times. The target antigen is unknown. From RNA, the CDR3 regions of TCR beta chains were amplified and sequenced. Scientists carried out first-round RT-PCR using HTBI primers and then a second-round multiplex PCR. TCRdb independently ran MiXCR on the multiplex PCR reads; one entry per CDR3 protein. The data hold hundreds of thousands of distinct CDR3 sequences, with about 20% observed a single time. Trimming stripped 5 bases from V and 4 bases from J, with 17 bases between. The germline V gene has CDR1 MNHEY and CDR2 SMNVEV (reference sequence). The CDR3 has 15 residues. The data belong to a study of Graves' ophthalmopathy and Graves' hyperthyroidism. Study findings and constraints: The blood repertoire also included most expanded thyroid clonotypes above 0.001 frequency.

PBMCs stemmed from roughly 9.4 ml of fresh peripheral blood. Sequences were obtained from peripheral blood. This receptor was taken from a woman between 18 and 30 years old with stable Graves' hyperthyroidism. Some clones in this sample may be carry-over from other donors' samples. The chain uses TRBV27 and TRBJ1-1; D not certain. CDR3 DNA: TGTGCCAGCAGTCTACAAGGAGGATTTCCCACTGAAGCTTTCTTT. Translating it yields CASSLQGGFPTEAFF.